The sequence of this T cell receptor beta chain was determined in a study of cytomegalovirus exposure and HLA in healthy donors. Vbeta (60) and Jbeta (13) primers were used in the PCR. Measured with immunoSEQ multiplex PCR; TCRdb has only the in-frame clones, and not every one. The table for this sample gives approximately 96,000 clones. The clonotype comes from a girl aged 5 to 17 in good health and CMV-seropositive. The material sequenced was PBMCs.

The CDR3 sequence is CASSSTLRLKLTEAFF. CDR3 nucleotides: TGTGCCAGCAGTTCCACTTTGCGACTGAAGCTCACTGAAGCTTTCTTT. The chain couples TRBV27 to TRBJ1-1; D is unclear. CDR1 and CDR2 (germline): MNHEY, SMNVEV (reference sequence). This CDR3 is 16 amino acids long. V shed 4 bases and J shed 4 bases, with 19 bases lying between them.